The TCR beta chain described here comes from a study of blood T cell repertoires in COVID-19 (TCRdb year 2020). Concerning the study at large: Collaborator samples came from the United States, Italy and Spain and covered acute and convalescent phases of COVID-19. The material from the prospective study consisted of cDNA or gDNA derived from T cells, B-cell-depleted T cells, or PBMCs. The dataset comprised deeply sampled blood TCRbeta repertoires from subjects exposed to, actively infected with, or recovered from COVID-19. The repertoires were released in a freely available public database intended as a resource for research on the immune response to SARS-CoV-2. The samples were drawn from two sources: the first 160 participants of the ongoing ImmuneRACE study, and 950 to 1,500 subjects contributed by 6 global collaborators. A de-identified subject ID, COVID-19 status, age in years and sex were almost always included in the sample metadata. Where HLA class I and class II types were available, the types were taken from metadata supplied by the sample provider, not from assay-based typing.

The CDR1 and CDR2 encoded by the germline V gene are SGDLS and YYNGEE. Spanning cysteine to phenylalanine, the CDR3 consists of 14 amino acids. Only the CDR3 DNA is retained, 42 bases long and in frame from the first base. V and J are trimmed by 3 bases and 1 base, and the gene matches miss 4 bases of the junction. Of note for this clone: Its antigen target is currently unknown. One base away there is no much larger clone; base qualities are not given.

The immunoSEQ Assay, a bias-controlled multiplex PCR, was used to amplify TCRbeta CDR3 regions from genomic DNA. The authors processed their data as follows. The number of nucleated cells in each sample was estimated by amplification of reference gene primers within the assay. Sequence reads were collapsed and filtered to measure the absolute abundance of every unique TCRbeta CDR3 rearrangement. For each sample, productive Simpson clonality was calculated as the square root of Simpson's diversity index across productive rearrangements. The immuneACCESS repertoire file appears here via TCRdb, limited to in-frame rearrangements. These files lack a portion of the clones; in checked studies, under half of the deficit traces to unresolved V genes, and the cause of the others is not known. V and J calls and clone size are copied from that table; D and trimming were computed from the DNA. Across this sample there are 120,000 or so clones, with 80% to 85% seen only once. About 4% of the sample belongs to the ten largest clones.

Collaborating institutions collected whole blood in K2EDTA tubes following their own protocols. For TCRbeta analysis, collaborator samples were shipped as frozen whole blood, as isolated PBMCs, or as DNA extracted from either sample type. Broader findings and caveats from the paper: The amount of clinical and demographic metadata varied by source and participant and was provided uncurated.

The sequenced sample consisted of peripheral blood. The chain links TRBV9 with TRBJ2-7; TRBD1 matches 7 bases in the middle. This TCR derives from a woman aged 45-65 years with acute or convalescent COVID-19. The sequenced DNA is TGTGCCAGCAGCGCCGGGACAGTTTCCTACGAGCAGTACTTC. This translates into CASSAGTVSYEQYF.